The T cell receptor beta chain under discussion was sequenced for a study of CD8 T cells in Susac syndrome. Study results and limitations: As the study acknowledged, the number of individuals who were part of its TCR sequencing and HLA analysis was relatively small.

The CDR3 sequence is 13 residues long. V was shortened by 4 bases and J by 4 bases, with 11 bases between the two germline ends. Germline V gene data show CDR1 as SGHRS and CDR2 as YFSETQ. Random hexamers were used to reverse transcribe about 0.5 to 1 ug of RNA. TCRdb itself ran the immunoSEQ multiplex PCR reads through MiXCR, one entry per CDR3 protein. The table includes around 190,000 distinct CDR3 sequences, 93% detected once. About this clonotype: Its specificity is not known.

Sequenced material: CD4+ T cells from PBMCs. This TCR derives from a human donor in good health. V and J are TRBV5-1 and TRBJ2-5, with D unresolved. CDR3 DNA sequence: TGCGCCAGCAGCCATATGGTGAGAGAGACCCAGTACTTC. Residues: CASSHMVRETQYF.